These T cell receptor beta chains were read from a single sample in a study of immune evolution from preneoplasia to lung adenocarcinoma. Here immunoSEQ multiplex PCR was the method, and the copy in TCRdb shows in-frame clones only, minus some. The sample holds 4,500 to 6,500 clones, roughly 78% seen once. The sequencing input was FFPE minimally invasive lung adenocarcinoma tissue. The receptor source for this set is a person aged 60-79 years with lung adenocarcinoma. The CDR3 runs from the conserved cysteine through the conserved F or W. A D gene is named only where the DNA matches it firmly. Clone size is not always given. Where it is, it says once, few, many or a class for expanded clones.

v_gene: TRBV9; abundance: NA; d_gene: NA; j_gene: TRBJ2-1; CDR3nt: TGTGCCAGCAGCGTAGACCAAGACTCCTACAATGAGCAGTTCTTC; CDR3aa: CASSVDQDSYNEQFF
v_gene: TRBV7-8; abundance: NA; d_gene: NA; j_gene: TRBJ2-3; CDR3nt: TGTGCCAGCAGTACCCGGACGGGCACAGATACGCAGTATTTT; CDR3aa: CASSTRTGTDTQYF
v_gene: TRBV27; abundance: NA; d_gene: NA; j_gene: TRBJ1-1; CDR3nt: TGTGCCAGCAGTTCCGGGACTGAAGCTTTCTTT; CDR3aa: CASSSGTEAFF
v_gene: TRBV5-8; abundance: NA; d_gene: NA; j_gene: TRBJ2-1; CDR3nt: TGTGCCAGCAGCCCGAATCCGGCGGCTATCTACAATGAGCAGTTCTTC; CDR3aa: CASSPNPAAIYNEQFF
v_gene: TRBV6-1; abundance: NA; d_gene: NA; j_gene: TRBJ1-5; CDR3nt: TGTGCCAGCTGGGGGGGATCCTATAGCAATCAGCCCCAGCATTTT; CDR3aa: CASWGGSYSNQPQHF
v_gene: TRBV19; abundance: NA; d_gene: TRBD1; j_gene: TRBJ1-2; CDR3nt: TGTGCCAGTAGTGTACAGGGGCGGGGGGACTATGGCTACACCTTC; CDR3aa: CASSVQGRGDYGYTF
v_gene: TRBV7-8; abundance: once; d_gene: TRBD2; j_gene: TRBJ2-5; CDR3nt: TGTGCCAGCAGCTTAGCGCGGGCTAGCGGGAGGGCGGAGACCCAGTACTTC; CDR3aa: CASSLARASGRAETQYF
v_gene: TRBV5-1; abundance: NA; d_gene: NA; j_gene: TRBJ2-7; CDR3nt: TGCGCCAGCAGCTCCGATGCAGGGGCCCCCTACGAGCAGTACTTC; CDR3aa: CASSSDAGAPYEQYF
v_gene: TRBV18; abundance: NA; d_gene: TRBD1; j_gene: TRBJ1-2; CDR3nt: TGTGCCAGCTCACCACCGACAGGGGCTACCGATGGCTACACCTTC; CDR3aa: CASSPPTGATDGYTF
v_gene: TRBV5-1; abundance: NA; d_gene: NA; j_gene: TRBJ2-2; CDR3nt: TGCGCCAGCAGTAAAAGGGAACAGGGCGGCATGACCGGGGAGCTGTTTTTT; CDR3aa: CASSKREQGGMTGELFF
v_gene: TRBV6-5; abundance: NA; d_gene: TRBD1; j_gene: TRBJ2-3; CDR3nt: TGTGCCAGCGGACAGGGCACAGATACGCAGTATTTT; CDR3aa: CASGQGTDTQYF
v_gene: TRBV29-1; abundance: NA; d_gene: TRBD1; j_gene: TRBJ1-1; CDR3nt: TGCAGCGTTGAAAGGGGGCAGGGCACTGAAGCTTTCTTT; CDR3aa: CSVERGQGTEAFF
v_gene: TRBV7-3; abundance: NA; d_gene: NA; j_gene: TRBJ1-1; CDR3nt: TGTGCCAGCAGTAAATCAGGGGAGAGAACTGAAGCTTTCTTT; CDR3aa: CASSKSGERTEAFF
v_gene: TRBV7-9; abundance: NA; d_gene: NA; j_gene: TRBJ2-7; CDR3nt: TGTGCCAGCACCCAAACGGGCAGGGTCTACGAGCAGTACTTC; CDR3aa: CASTQTGRVYEQYF
v_gene: TRBV12-5; abundance: NA; d_gene: TRBD2; j_gene: TRBJ2-3; CDR3nt: TGTGCTAGTGGGCCTCAGGCGGGAGTCGATACGCAGTATTTT; CDR3aa: CASGPQAGVDTQYF
v_gene: TRBV6-6; abundance: few; d_gene: TRBD1; j_gene: TRBJ2-7; CDR3nt: TGTGCCAGCAGTTACTTAAGACAGGGGGTCAAGTACGAGCAGTACTTC; CDR3aa: CASSYLRQGVKYEQYF
v_gene: TRBV11-2; abundance: once; d_gene: TRBD2; j_gene: TRBJ2-1; CDR3nt: TGTGCCAGCAGCTCAGGGACTAGCGGATACAATGAGCAGTTCTTC; CDR3aa: CASSSGTSGYNEQFF
v_gene: TRBV15; abundance: NA; d_gene: NA; j_gene: TRBJ2-3; CDR3nt: TGTGCCACCAGCAGGGCTTCGTCGGGAGATACGCAGTATTTT; CDR3aa: CATSRASSGDTQYF
v_gene: TRBV18; abundance: NA; d_gene: NA; j_gene: TRBJ1-5; CDR3nt: TGTGCCAGCTCACCAGTAGCAGGTCCGAAGTCGAGCAATCAGCCCCAGCATTTT; CDR3aa: CASSPVAGPKSSNQPQHF
v_gene: TRBV5-4; abundance: NA; d_gene: NA; j_gene: TRBJ2-3; CDR3nt: TGTGCCAGCACCCCCTTTGGGGGAGGACTACTTCGGACAGATACGCAGTATTTT; CDR3aa: CASTPFGGGLLRTDTQYF
v_gene: TRBV11-2; abundance: NA; d_gene: NA; j_gene: TRBJ1-1; CDR3nt: TGTGCCAGCAGCTTTAGGTTGAACACTGAAGCTTTCTTT; CDR3aa: CASSFRLNTEAFF
v_gene: TRBV27; abundance: few; d_gene: NA; j_gene: TRBJ1-1; CDR3nt: TGTGCCAGCAGTGTTCACAGGGTAGCTGAAGCTTTCTTT; CDR3aa: CASSVHRVAEAFF